This TCR beta chain was captured by sequencing in a study of blood T cell repertoires in COVID-19. Sequenced by immunoSEQ multiplex PCR; TCRdb stores in-frame clones only, minus some. Among 30,000 to 50,000 clones listed, roughly 78% were seen once. V lost 3 bases to trimming and J lost 4 bases; unmatched junction nucleotides: 3. Germline CDR1 is LGHNT and CDR2 is FRNRAP. The CDR3 length is 15 residues. Sequenced sample: peripheral blood. The genes are TRBV12-5 and TRBJ1-1; 12 bases align to TRBD1. This receptor was taken from a man aged 70 or older with acute or convalescent COVID-19. The CDR3 loop reads CASGFSGQGATEAFF. In DNA form, the CDR3 reads TGTGCTAGTGGTTTTTCGGGACAGGGGGCCACTGAAGCTTTCTTT.